The 2 T cell receptor beta chains reported below all come from one sample, sequenced in a study of blood T cells in healthy people across ages. Primers used in a second PCR of about 6 to 12 cycles were a sample-barcoded 5' primer and a J-beta primer mix. TCRdb processed the 5' RACE reads anew with MiXCR; each CDR3 protein has one entry. The sample gives about 1 million distinct CDR3 sequences, 40% to 50% of which show up once; approximately 17% is in the top ten. What was sequenced was blood. Receptors were obtained from a woman aged 60 to 75 in good health.

The chain employs TRBV11-2 and TRBJ1-2; 8 bases agree with TRBD1. The CDR3 runs 14 residues. The V gene end was trimmed by 4 bases and the J gene end by 4 bases; junction bases not matched to a gene: 5. Germline CDR1 SGHAT, CDR2 FQNNGV. The CDR3 spells CASSWGQAFYGYTF. The CDR3 nucleotides read TGTGCCAGCAGCTGGGGACAGGCCTTCTATGGCTACACCTTC.

This clonotype was found a few times. This sequence joins TRBV6-5 and TRBJ2-3, with D perhaps TRBD1 or TRBD2 (5 bases each). The CDR3 sequence is 15 residues long. V was shortened by 0 bases and J by 0 bases, with 7 bases between the two germline ends. Germline V CDR1 and CDR2: MNHEY, SVGAGI. This CDR3 reads CASSYSGDSTDTQYF. The CDR3 DNA reads TGTGCCAGCAGTTACTCGGGGGATAGCACAGATACGCAGTATTTT.